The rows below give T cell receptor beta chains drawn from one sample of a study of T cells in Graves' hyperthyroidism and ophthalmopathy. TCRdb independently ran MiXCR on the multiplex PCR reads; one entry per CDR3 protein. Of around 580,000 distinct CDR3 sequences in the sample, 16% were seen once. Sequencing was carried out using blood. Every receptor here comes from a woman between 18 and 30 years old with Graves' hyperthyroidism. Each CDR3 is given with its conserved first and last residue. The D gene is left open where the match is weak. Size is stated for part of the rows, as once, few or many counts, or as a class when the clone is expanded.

CASTDQLAGLQETQYF | TGTGCCAGCACTGATCAACTAGCGGGACTGCAAGAGACCCAGTACTTC | TRBD2 | many | TRBJ2-5 | 16 | TRBV6-2/TRBV6-3
CATRPGLGGRGSIQYF | TGTGCCACGCGCCCGGGGTTAGGGGGGCGGGGGAGCATTCAGTACTTC | NA | many | TRBJ2-4 | 16 | TRBV10-3
CASSLRHSYEQYF | TGTGCCAGCAGCTTACGCCACTCCTACGAGCAGTACTTC | NA | many | TRBJ2-7 | 13 | TRBV11-3
CSVQGGETQYF | TGCAGTGTCCAGGGTGGAGAGACCCAGTACTTC | NA | many | TRBJ2-5 | 11 | TRBV20-1
CASSYGKLAGAPSSYNEQFF | TGTGCCAGCAGTTACGGGAAACTAGCGGGGGCCCCCAGCTCCTACAATGAGCAGTTCTTC | TRBD2 | many | TRBJ2-1 | 20 | TRBV6-2/TRBV6-3
CSAPRDIHQPQHF | TGCAGTGCCCCCCGGGACATCCATCAGCCCCAGCATTTT | NA | many | TRBJ1-5 | 13 | TRBV20-1
CASSAPGIAGTDTQYF | TGTGCCAGCAGCGCCCCTGGGATAGCCGGCACAGATACGCAGTATTTT | NA | many | TRBJ2-3 | 16 | TRBV2
CASIPPGTVAYTF | TGTGCCAGTATTCCGCCCGGGACAGTCGCCTACACCTTC | TRBD1 | few | TRBJ1-2 | 13 | TRBV19
CASSLGAAFEETQYF | TGTGCCAGCAGTTTAGGGGCCGCGTTTGAAGAGACCCAGTACTTC | NA | many | TRBJ2-5 | 15 | TRBV28
CASTPYATNEKLFF | TGTGCCAGCACCCCTTATGCAACTAATGAAAAACTGTTTTTT | NA | NA | TRBJ1-4 | 14 | TRBV12-3/TRBV12-4
CASSQTATTYEQYF | TGTGCCAGCAGCCAAACCGCTACCACCTACGAGCAGTACTTC | NA | many | TRBJ2-7 | 14 | TRBV3-1
CASSLISSGREDTQYF | TGTGCCAGCAGCTTGATTTCTAGCGGGAGGGAAGATACGCAGTATTTT | TRBD2 | many | TRBJ2-3 | 16 | TRBV5-4
CASSLKRGGHNEQFF | TGTGCCAGCAGTTTAAAGCGGGGGGGGCACAATGAGCAGTTCTTC | TRBD2 | NA | TRBJ2-1 | 15 | TRBV12-3/TRBV12-4
CASSPQQRGSYGYTF | TGTGCCAGCTCACCGCAACAGAGGGGATCCTATGGCTACACCTTC | NA | NA | TRBJ1-2 | 15 | TRBV18
CASSPDSHDYGYTF | TGTGCCAGCAGCCCAGACAGTCACGACTATGGCTACACCTTC | NA | few | TRBJ1-2 | 14 | TRBV7-8
CASSPSWESGNTIYF | TGTGCCAGCAGCCCCTCGTGGGAATCTGGAAACACCATATATTTT | NA | few | TRBJ1-3 | 15 | TRBV12-3/TRBV12-4
CASGTSGAYEQYF | TGTGCCTCGGGGACTAGCGGGGCGTACGAGCAGTACTTC | TRBD2 | many | TRBJ2-7 | 13 | TRBV12-3/TRBV12-4
CASSPPMNAQFF | TGCGCCAGCAGCCCGCCTATGAATGCGCAGTTCTTC | NA | NA | TRBJ2-1 | 12 | TRBV4-1
CASSFGRQQFF | TGTGCCAGCAGCTTCGGACGGCAGCAGTTCTTC | NA | many | TRBJ2-1 | 11 | TRBV7-9
CASSPWDRANTEAFF | TGTGCCAGCAGCCCCTGGGACAGGGCGAACACTGAAGCTTTCTTT | TRBD1 | many | TRBJ1-1 | 15 | TRBV3-1
CASSQGGFGYGYTF | TGTGCCAGCAGCCAAGGGGGGTTTGGGTATGGCTACACCTTC | NA | few | TRBJ1-2 | 14 | TRBV11-3
CASSQTPSREQYF | TGTGCCAGCAGCCAAACGCCCTCCAGAGAGCAGTACTTC | NA | many | TRBJ2-7 | 13 | TRBV13
CASSFEGGLGETQYF | TGTGCCAGCAGTTTTGAGGGGGGGCTCGGGGAGACCCAGTACTTC | NA | few | TRBJ2-5 | 15 | TRBV12-3/TRBV12-4
CSAQVTSGGLYEQYF | TGCAGTGCGCAAGTCACTAGCGGGGGGTTGTACGAGCAGTACTTC | TRBD2 | many | TRBJ2-7 | 15 | TRBV20-1
CASSSRLAGAREQYF | TGTGCCAGCAGTTCCAGACTAGCGGGAGCGCGGGAGCAGTACTTC | TRBD2 | many | TRBJ2-7 | 15 | TRBV27
CASSLTGESSPLHF | TGTGCCAGCAGCTTAACAGGAGAAAGTTCACCCCTCCACTTT | NA | many | TRBJ1-6 | 14 | TRBV7-2
CASSPGREYSNQPQHF | TGTGCCAGCTCACCGGGTCGGGAGTATAGCAATCAGCCCCAGCATTTT | NA | many | TRBJ1-5 | 16 | TRBV18
CATSRGNTEAFF | TGTGCCACCAGCAGAGGGAACACTGAAGCTTTCTTT | NA | NA | TRBJ1-1 | 12 | TRBV15
CASSTDRPLNTEAFF | TGTGCCAGCAGCACGGACAGGCCCTTGAACACTGAAGCTTTCTTT | TRBD1 | many | TRBJ1-1 | 15 | TRBV28
CAISAQLNTEAFF | TGTGCCATCAGTGCACAGTTGAACACTGAAGCTTTCTTT | NA | NA | TRBJ1-1 | 13 | TRBV10-3
CASSLLASGSTDTQYF | TGCGCCAGCAGCTTGCTAGCTAGCGGGAGCACAGATACGCAGTATTTT | TRBD2 | NA | TRBJ2-3 | 16 | TRBV5-1
CASSSGGGEQTQYF | TGTGCCAGCAGCTCGGGAGGGGGTGAGCAGACCCAGTACTTC | TRBD2 | many | TRBJ2-5 | 14 | TRBV7-2
CSANDRDHEQYF | TGCAGTGCTAATGACAGGGACCACGAGCAGTACTTC | TRBD1 | many | TRBJ2-7 | 12 | TRBV20-1
CSARAGPKRETQYF | TGCAGTGCTAGAGCCGGGCCGAAAAGAGAGACCCAGTACTTC | NA | many | TRBJ2-5 | 14 | TRBV20-1